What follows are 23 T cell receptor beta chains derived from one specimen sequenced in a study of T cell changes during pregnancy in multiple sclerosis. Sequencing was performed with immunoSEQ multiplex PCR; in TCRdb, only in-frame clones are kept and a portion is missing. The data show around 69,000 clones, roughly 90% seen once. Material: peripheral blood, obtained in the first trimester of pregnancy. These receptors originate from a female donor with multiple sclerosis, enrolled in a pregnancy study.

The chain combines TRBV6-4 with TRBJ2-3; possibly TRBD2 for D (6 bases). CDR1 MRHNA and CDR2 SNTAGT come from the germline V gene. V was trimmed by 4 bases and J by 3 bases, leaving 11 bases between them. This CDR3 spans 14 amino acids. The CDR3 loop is CASSGTGETDTQYF. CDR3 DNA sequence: TGTGCCAGCAGTGGGACGGGAGAGACAGATACGCAGTATTTT.

CDR3 DNA sequence: TGTGCCAGCAGTGAGCTAGCGGGTAGCACAGATACGCAGTATTTT. Translated: CASSELAGSTDTQYF. V and J are TRBV6-1 and TRBJ2-3; 8 nucleotides line up with TRBD2. Germline V gene data show CDR1 as MNHNS and CDR2 as SASEGT. V lost 3 bases, J lost 0 bases, and 2 bases stayed unmatched. This CDR3 contains 15 residues.

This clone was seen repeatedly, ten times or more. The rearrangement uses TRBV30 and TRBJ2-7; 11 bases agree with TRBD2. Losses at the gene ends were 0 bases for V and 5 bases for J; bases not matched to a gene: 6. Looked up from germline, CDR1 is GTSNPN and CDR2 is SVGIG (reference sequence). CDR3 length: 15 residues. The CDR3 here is CAWSVLAGGVNEQYF. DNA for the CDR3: TGTGCCTGGAGTGTTCTAGCGGGAGGAGTCAACGAGCAGTACTTC.

As DNA, the CDR3 is TGTGCCAGCAGCACCCCGGCAGGACTCCGCAATCAGCCCCAGCATTTT. Amino acid sequence: CASSTPAGLRNQPQHF. The chain recombines TRBV28 with TRBJ1-5; D not resolved. CDR1 and CDR2 from the germline V gene are MDHEN and SYDVKM. The V end lost 6 bases, the J end lost 2 bases, and 17 bases lay between the germline ends. CDR3 length: 16 amino acids. The full variable domain, in which reference TRBV28 and TRBJ1-5 provide the parts outside the CDR3, is DVKVTQSSRYLVKRTGEKVFLECVQDMDHENMFWYRQDPGLGLRLIYFSYDVKMKEKGDIPEGYSVSREKKERFSLILESASTNQTSMYLCASSTPAGLRNQPQHFGDGTRLSIL.

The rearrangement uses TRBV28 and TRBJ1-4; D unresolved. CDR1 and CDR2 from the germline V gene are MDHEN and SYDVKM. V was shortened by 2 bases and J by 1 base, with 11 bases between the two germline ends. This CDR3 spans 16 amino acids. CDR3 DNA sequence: TGTGCCAGCAGTTTACCCCCTGGCAGAACTAATGAAAAACTGTTTTTT. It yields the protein CASSLPPGRTNEKLFF.

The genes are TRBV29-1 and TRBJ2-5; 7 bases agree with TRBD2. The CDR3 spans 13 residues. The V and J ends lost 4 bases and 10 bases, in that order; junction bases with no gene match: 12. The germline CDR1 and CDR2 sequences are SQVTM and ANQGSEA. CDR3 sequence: CSVVDGTKVDQYF. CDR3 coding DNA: TGCAGCGTTGTTGACGGGACTAAAGTGGACCAGTACTTC.

The CDR3 is CASSQEFRVGYTF. The DNA for the CDR3 is TGTGCCAGCAGCCAAGAATTCAGGGTCGGCTACACCTTC. The chain couples TRBV14 to TRBJ1-2; perhaps TRBD1 as D (5 bases). V was shortened by 0 bases and J by 8 bases, with 10 bases between the two germline ends. The V gene's germline CDR1 is SGHDN and CDR2 FVKESK. The CDR3 is 13 amino acids.

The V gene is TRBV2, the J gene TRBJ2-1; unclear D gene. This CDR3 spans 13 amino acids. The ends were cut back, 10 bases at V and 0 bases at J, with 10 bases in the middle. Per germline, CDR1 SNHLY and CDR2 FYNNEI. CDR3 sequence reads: CAISESSYNEQFF. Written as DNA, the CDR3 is TGTGCCATATCCGAGAGCTCCTACAATGAGCAGTTCTTC.

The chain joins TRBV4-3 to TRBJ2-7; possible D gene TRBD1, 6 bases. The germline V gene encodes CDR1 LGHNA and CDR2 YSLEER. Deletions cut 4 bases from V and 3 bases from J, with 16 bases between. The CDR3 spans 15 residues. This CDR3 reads CASSRASGTNYEQYF. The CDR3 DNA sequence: TGCGCCAGCAGCCGAGCCTCCGGGACAAACTACGAGCAGTACTTC.

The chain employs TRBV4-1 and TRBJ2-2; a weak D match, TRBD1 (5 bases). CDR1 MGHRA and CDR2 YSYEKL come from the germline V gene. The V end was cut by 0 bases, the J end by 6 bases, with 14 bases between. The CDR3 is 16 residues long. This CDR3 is CASSQDPGWLAGELFF. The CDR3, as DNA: TGCGCCAGCAGCCAAGATCCAGGGTGGCTAGCCGGGGAGCTGTTTTTT.

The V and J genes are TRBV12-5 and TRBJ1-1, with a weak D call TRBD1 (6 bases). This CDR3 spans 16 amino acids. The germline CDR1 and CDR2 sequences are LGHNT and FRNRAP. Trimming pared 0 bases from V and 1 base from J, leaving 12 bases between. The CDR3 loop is CASGLVLGGENTEAFF. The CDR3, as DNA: TGTGCTAGTGGTTTGGTACTTGGGGGCGAGAACACTGAAGCTTTCTTT.

This CDR3 reads CSATQWETQYF. The CDR3 nucleotides read TGCAGCGCCACCCAGTGGGAGACCCAGTACTTC. The J gene is TRBJ2-5, the V gene TRBV29-1; D gene uncertain. With 7 bases removed from V and 5 bases from J, the gap between germline ends came to 11 bases. This CDR3 is 11 amino acids long. Germline V gives CDR1 SQVTM, CDR2 ANQGSEA. Filled out from reference TRBV29-1 and TRBJ2-5, the complete variable domain reads SAVISQKPSRDICQRGTSLTIQCQVDSQVTMMFWYRQQPGQSLTLIATANQGSEATYESGFVIDKFPISRPNLTFSTLTVSNMSPEDSSIYLCSATQWETQYFGPGTRLLVL.

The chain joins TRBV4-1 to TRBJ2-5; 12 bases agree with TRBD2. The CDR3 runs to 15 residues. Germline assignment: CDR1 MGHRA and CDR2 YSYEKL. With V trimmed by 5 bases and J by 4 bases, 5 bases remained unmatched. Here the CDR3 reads CASSSRLAGAETQYF. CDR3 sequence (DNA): TGCGCCAGCAGCTCTCGACTAGCGGGAGCAGAGACCCAGTACTTC.

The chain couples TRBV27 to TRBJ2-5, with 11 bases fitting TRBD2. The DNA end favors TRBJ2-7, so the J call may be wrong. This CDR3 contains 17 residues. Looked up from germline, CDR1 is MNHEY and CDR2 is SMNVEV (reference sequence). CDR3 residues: CASSRNVAGGPNYEQYF. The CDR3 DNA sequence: TGTGCCAGCAGTAGGAACGTAGCGGGAGGGCCCAATTACGAGCAGTACTTC.

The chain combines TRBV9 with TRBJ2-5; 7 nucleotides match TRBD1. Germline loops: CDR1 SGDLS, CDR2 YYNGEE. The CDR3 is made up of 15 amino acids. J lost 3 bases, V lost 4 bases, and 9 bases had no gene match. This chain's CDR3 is CASSTRDSDEETQYF. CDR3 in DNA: TGTGCCAGCAGCACCCGGGACAGCGATGAAGAGACCCAGTACTTC.

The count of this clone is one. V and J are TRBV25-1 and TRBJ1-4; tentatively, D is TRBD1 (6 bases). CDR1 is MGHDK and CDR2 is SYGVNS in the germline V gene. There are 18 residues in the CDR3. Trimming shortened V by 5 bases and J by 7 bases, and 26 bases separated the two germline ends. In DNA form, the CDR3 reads TGTGCCAGCAGTTCCCCGGGTAGGGGGACCGTGTTGCGTGAAAAACTGTTTTTT. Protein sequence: CASSSPGRGTVLREKLFF.

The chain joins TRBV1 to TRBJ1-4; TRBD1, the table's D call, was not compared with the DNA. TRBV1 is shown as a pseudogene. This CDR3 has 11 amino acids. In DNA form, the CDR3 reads TGCACCAGCAGCCAAGACCTGGGCAGGGTGTTT. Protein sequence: CTSSQDLGRVF.

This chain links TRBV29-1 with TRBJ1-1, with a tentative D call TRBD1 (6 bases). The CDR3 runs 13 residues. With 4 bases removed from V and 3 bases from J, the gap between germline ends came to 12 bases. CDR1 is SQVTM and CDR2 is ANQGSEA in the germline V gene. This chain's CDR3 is CSVADSLDTEAFF. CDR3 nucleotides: TGCAGCGTTGCGGACAGCCTTGACACTGAAGCTTTCTTT. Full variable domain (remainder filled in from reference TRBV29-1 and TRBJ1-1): SAVISQKPSRDICQRGTSLTIQCQVDSQVTMMFWYRQQPGQSLTLIATANQGSEATYESGFVIDKFPISRPNLTFSTLTVSNMSPEDSSIYLCSVADSLDTEAFFGQGTRLTVV.

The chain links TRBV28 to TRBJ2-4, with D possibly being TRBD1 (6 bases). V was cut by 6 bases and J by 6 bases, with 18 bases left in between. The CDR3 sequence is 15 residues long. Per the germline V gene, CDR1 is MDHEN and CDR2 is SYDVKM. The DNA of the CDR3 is TGTGCCAGCAGCCCTTACCGGGACACATTAAACATTCAGTACTTC. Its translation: CASSPYRDTLNIQYF.

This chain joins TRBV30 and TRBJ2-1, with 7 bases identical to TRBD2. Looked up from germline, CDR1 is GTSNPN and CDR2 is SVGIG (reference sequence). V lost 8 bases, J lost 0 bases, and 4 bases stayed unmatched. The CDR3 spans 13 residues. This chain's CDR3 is CARGGGSYNEQFF. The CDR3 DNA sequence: TGTGCCCGTGGGGGGGGCTCCTACAATGAGCAGTTCTTC. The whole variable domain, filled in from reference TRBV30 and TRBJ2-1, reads SQTIHQWPATLVQPVGSPLSLECTVEGTSNPNLYWYRQAAGRGLQLLFYSVGIGQISSEVPQNLSASRPQDRQFILSSKKLLLSDSGFYLCARGGGSYNEQFFGPGTRLTVL.

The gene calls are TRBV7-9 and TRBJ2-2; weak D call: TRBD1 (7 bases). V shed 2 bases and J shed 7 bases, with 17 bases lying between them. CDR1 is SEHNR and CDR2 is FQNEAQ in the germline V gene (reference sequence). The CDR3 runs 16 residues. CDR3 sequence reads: CASSLRQGGFNGELFF. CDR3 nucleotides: TGTGCCAGCAGCTTACGTCAGGGGGGTTTCAACGGGGAGCTGTTTTTT.

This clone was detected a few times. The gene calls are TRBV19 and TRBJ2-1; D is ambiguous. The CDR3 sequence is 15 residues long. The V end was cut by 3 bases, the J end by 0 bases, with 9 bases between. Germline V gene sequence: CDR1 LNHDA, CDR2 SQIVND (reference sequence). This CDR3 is CASSIGAFSYNEQFF. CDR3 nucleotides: TGTGCCAGTAGTATCGGAGCCTTCTCCTACAATGAGCAGTTCTTC.

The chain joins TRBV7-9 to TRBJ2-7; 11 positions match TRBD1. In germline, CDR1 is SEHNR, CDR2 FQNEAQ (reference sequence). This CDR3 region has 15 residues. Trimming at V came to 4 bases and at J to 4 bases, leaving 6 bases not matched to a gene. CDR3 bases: TGTGCCAGCAGCTCCCTGGGGGACAGGGGGTACGAGCAGTACTTC. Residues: CASSSLGDRGYEQYF.